This T cell receptor (beta chain) came from a study of blood T cell repertoires in COVID-19. For the study at large: Sites across the United States, Italy and Spain contributed samples from acute and convalescent COVID-19. T cells, B-cell-depleted T cells, or PBMCs supplied cDNA or gDNA.

This clone was counted once. Assay used: immunoSEQ multiplex PCR; TCRdb lists only in-frame clones, some missing. Of nearly 110,000 clones in the sample, 84% are singletons; the top ten hold about 4%. Sequenced sample: peripheral blood. The sequence was obtained from a human donor in a cohort sampled during active COVID-19.

Here the CDR3 DNA reads TGTGCCAGCAGTTTGCAGGGGGCAATCACTGAAGCTTTCTTT. This translates into CASSLQGAITEAFF. The J gene is TRBJ1-1, the V gene TRBV27; 8 nucleotides match TRBD1. This CDR3 has 14 residues. Losses at the gene ends were 3 bases for V and 4 bases for J; bases not matched to a gene: 4. Germline values: CDR1 MNHEY, CDR2 SMNVEV (reference sequence).